Shown below are 9 T cell receptor beta chains from a single sample sequenced in a study of T cell responses to AZD1222 COVID-19 vaccine. Only in-frame clones appear in the TCRdb table, and some are missing; sequencing was by immunoSEQ multiplex PCR. The sample has tens of thousands of clones, 70% to 90% seen once. This material consisted of peripheral blood, taken 28 days after the second AZD1222 dose. The receptors shown here come from an adult who received the AZD1222 COVID-19 vaccine.

This rearrangement joins TRBV4-2 to TRBJ1-5; tentative D call: TRBD1 (6 bases). V lost 7 bases and J 4 bases, leaving 17 bases between the germline ends. CDR3 length equals 15 residues. The V gene's germline CDR1 is LGHNA and CDR2 YNFKEQ. The CDR3 DNA reads TGTGCCAGCACCACAACGGTAGGGGGAAATCAGCCCCAGCATTTT. Translation gives CASTTTVGGNQPQHF.

The chain carries TRBV28 and TRBJ2-4; 8 nucleotides align to TRBD1. This CDR3 has 16 amino acids. Trimming cost V 0 bases and J 5 bases; bases outside gene matches: 6. The V gene's germline CDR1 is MDHEN and CDR2 SYDVKM. The CDR3 region has the DNA TGTGCCAGCAGTTTATGGGGACAGGCGGGCGAAAACATTCAGTACTTC. Protein sequence: CASSLWGQAGENIQYF.

V is TRBV4-1 and J is TRBJ2-7; 7 nucleotides line up with TRBD2. This CDR3 is 15 amino acids long. Germline V gives CDR1 MGHRA, CDR2 YSYEKL. The V and J ends lost 3 bases and 6 bases, in that order; junction bases with no gene match: 11. CDR3 DNA sequence: TGCGCCAGCAGCCATCGATATCAGCGGGGTAGCGAGCAGTACTTC. Its protein is CASSHRYQRGSEQYF.

This clone came up a few times. The chain combines TRBV6-1 with TRBJ2-1; TRBD2 aligns across 15 bases. The V gene end was trimmed by 4 bases and the J gene end by 7 bases; junction bases not matched to a gene: 8. The CDR3 is 17 residues long. Germline CDR1 reads MNHNS; CDR2 reads SASEGT. The chain's CDR3 is CASSARTSGRAGNEQFF. The DNA of the CDR3 is TGTGCCAGCAGTGCCCGGACTAGCGGGAGGGCCGGAAATGAGCAGTTCTTC.

The chain uses TRBV7-3 and TRBJ1-6, with 8 nucleotides matching TRBD1. From germline, CDR1 is SGHTA and CDR2 FQGTGA. Trimming cost V 5 bases and J 9 bases; bases outside gene matches: 3. The CDR3 spans 13 residues. CDR3 protein: CASSNGQGSPLHF. Here the CDR3 DNA reads TGTGCCAGCAGCAATGGACAGGGTTCACCCCTCCACTTT. Variable domain in full (rest from reference TRBV7-3 and TRBJ1-6): GAGVSQTPSNKVTEKGKYVELRCDPISGHTALYWYRQSLGQGPEFLIYFQGTGAADDSGLPNDRFFAVRPEGSVSTLKIQRTERGDSAVYLCASSNGQGSPLHFGNGTRLTVT.

The CDR3, as DNA: TGTGCCATTGCCAGGGACCCCTCTGGGGCCAACGTCCTGACTTTC. Amino acids: CAIARDPSGANVLTF. The chain carries TRBV2 and TRBJ2-6, with D perhaps being TRBD1 or TRBD2 (5 bases each). The CDR3 runs 15 residues. Trimming removed 10 bases from V and 0 bases from J, with 13 bases in between. Looked up from germline, CDR1 is SNHLY and CDR2 is FYNNEI.

This clone was recorded a few times. The chain carries TRBV7-9 and TRBJ2-4; 7 bases line up with TRBD2. This CDR3 has 18 residues. The junction had 10 bases not matched to a gene; V was cut back by 1 base and J by 1 base. Germline CDR1 SEHNR, CDR2 FQNEAQ (reference sequence). The CDR3 loop is CASSLGFSRREAKNIQYF. DNA for the CDR3: TGTGCCAGCAGCTTAGGCTTTTCCAGGCGGGAGGCCAAAAACATTCAGTACTTC. The variable domain in full, completed from reference TRBV7-9 and TRBJ2-4, reads DTGVSQNPRHKITKRGQNVTFRCDPISEHNRLYWYRQTLGQGPEFLTYFQNEAQLEKSRLLSDRFSAERPKGSFSTLEIQRTEQGDSAMYLCASSLGFSRREAKNIQYFGAGTRLSVL.

This clone was seen only once. V gene TRBV19 combines with J gene TRBJ1-6, with TRBD1 identical over 7 bases. Trimming cost V 10 bases and J 8 bases; bases outside gene matches: 14. CDR3 length equals 15 residues. Germline values: CDR1 LNHDA, CDR2 SQIVND (reference sequence). The CDR3: CATSGPGTEYSPLHF. CDR3 nucleotide sequence: TGTGCCACCTCGGGACCCGGGACAGAATATTCACCCCTCCACTTT.

This clone has only one observation. The genes are TRBV6-5 and TRBJ2-7, with D uncertain. V lost 4 bases and J lost 7, with 8 bases in between. Germline V lookup: CDR1 MNHEY, CDR2 SVGAGI. The CDR3 consists of 11 residues. The CDR3 is CASSSLYEQYF. In DNA, the CDR3 is TGTGCCAGCAGTTCGCTATATGAGCAGTACTTC.